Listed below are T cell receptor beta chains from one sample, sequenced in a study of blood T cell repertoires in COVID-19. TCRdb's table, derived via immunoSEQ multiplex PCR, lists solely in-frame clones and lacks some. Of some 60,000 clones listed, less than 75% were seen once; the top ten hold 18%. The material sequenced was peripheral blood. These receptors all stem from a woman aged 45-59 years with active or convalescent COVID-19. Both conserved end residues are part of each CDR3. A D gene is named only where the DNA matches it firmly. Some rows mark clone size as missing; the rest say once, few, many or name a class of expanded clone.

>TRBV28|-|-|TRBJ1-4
CASSFVGVTNEKLFF
TGTGCCAGCAGTTTTGTAGGGGTAACTAATGAAAAACTGTTTTTT
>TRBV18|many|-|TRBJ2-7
CASFAGIYSYEQYF
TGTGCCAGCTTTGCCGGGATTTACTCCTACGAGCAGTACTTC
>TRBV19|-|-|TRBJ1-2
CASSIGRFGYTF
TGTGCCAGTAGTATCGGTAGATTTGGCTACACCTTC
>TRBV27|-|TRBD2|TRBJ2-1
CASSSDLAGYNEQFF
TGTGCCAGCAGTTCTGACCTAGCGGGATACAATGAGCAGTTCTTC
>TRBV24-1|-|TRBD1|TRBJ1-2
CATSETGQGANYGYTF
TGTGCCACCAGTGAAACCGGACAGGGGGCGAACTATGGCTACACCTTC
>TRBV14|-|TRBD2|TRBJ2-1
CASSQDLAGLREQFF
TGTGCCAGCAGCCAAGATCTAGCGGGTCTGCGGGAGCAGTTCTTC
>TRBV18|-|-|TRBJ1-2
CASSPFSPQDHFYGYTF
TGTGCCAGCTCACCATTCTCCCCACAGGACCATTTCTATGGCTACACCTTC
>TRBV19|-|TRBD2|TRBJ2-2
CASSIGPLRSGRRTGELFF
TGTGCCAGTAGTATTGGGCCCCTCCGGAGCGGGAGGAGGACCGGGGAGCTGTTTTTT
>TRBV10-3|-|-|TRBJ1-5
CAISQGTNNQPQHF
TGTGCCATCAGCCAGGGGACAAACAATCAGCCCCAGCATTTT
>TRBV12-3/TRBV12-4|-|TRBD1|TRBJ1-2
CASSTGGGYGYTF
TGTGCCAGCAGTACAGGGGGCGGATATGGCTACACCTTC
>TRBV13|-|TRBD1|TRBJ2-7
CASSLEGDRVHEQYF
TGTGCCAGCAGCTTAGAGGGGGACAGGGTTCACGAGCAGTACTTC
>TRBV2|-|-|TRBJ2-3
CASTTGLSGKQYF
TGTGCCAGCACAACAGGGCTATCCGGGAAGCAGTATTTT
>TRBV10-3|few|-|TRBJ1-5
CAISESYGANQPQHF
TGTGCCATCAGTGAGTCTTACGGAGCCAATCAGCCCCAGCATTTT
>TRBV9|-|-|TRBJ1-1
CASSAAGKPEAFF
TGTGCCAGCAGCGCGGCAGGGAAGCCTGAAGCTTTCTTT
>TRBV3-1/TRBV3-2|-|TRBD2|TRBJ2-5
CASSRGLAGGQETQYF
TGTGCCAGCAGCCGCGGACTAGCGGGAGGTCAAGAGACCCAGTACTTC
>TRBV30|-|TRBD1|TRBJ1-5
CAWSFGTGYSNQPQHF
TGTGCCTGGAGTTTTGGGACAGGGTATAGCAATCAGCCCCAGCATTTT
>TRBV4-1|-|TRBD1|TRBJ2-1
CASSLGTDYNEQFF
TGCGCCAGCAGCCTCGGGACAGATTACAATGAGCAGTTCTTC
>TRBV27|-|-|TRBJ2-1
CASRQRIGVYDEQFF
TGTGCCAGCAGGCAGAGGATAGGGGTTTACGATGAGCAGTTCTTC
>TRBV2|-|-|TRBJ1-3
CASSVQEVGNTIYF
TGTGCCAGCAGTGTACAGGAAGTTGGAAACACCATATATTTT
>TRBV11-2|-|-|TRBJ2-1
CASSPGLNNEQFF
TGTGCCAGCAGCCCAGGACTTAACAATGAGCAGTTCTTC
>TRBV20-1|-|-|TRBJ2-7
CSASETGYEQYF
TGCAGTGCTAGTGAGACAGGCTACGAGCAGTACTTC
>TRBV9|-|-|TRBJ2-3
CASSPEGGTDTQYF
TGTGCCAGCAGCCCCGAGGGGGGGACAGATACGCAGTATTTT
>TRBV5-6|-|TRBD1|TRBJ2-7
CASSSGTGGGYEQYF
TGTGCCAGCAGCTCGGGGACAGGGGGCGGCTACGAGCAGTACTTC